The 17 T cell receptor beta chains in this list originate from one sample, sequenced in a study of control samples from healthy donors and cancer patients. Assay used: immunoSEQ multiplex PCR; TCRdb lists only in-frame clones, some missing. The data contain approximately 87,000 clones, about 88% of them singletons. The source material was blood. The source is a woman in her forties or fifties in good health.

This chain links TRBV28 with TRBJ1-6; D call uncertain. The CDR3 is made up of 13 amino acids. Germline V gene lookup returns CDR1 MDHEN and CDR2 SYDVKM. Trimming shortened V by 5 bases and J by 7 bases, and 9 bases separated the two germline ends. CDR3 protein: CASSLGKNSPLHF. CDR3 in DNA: TGTGCCAGCAGTCTAGGGAAAAATTCACCCCTCCACTTT.

This rearrangement joins TRBV2 to TRBJ1-1; D is perhaps TRBD1 (6 bases). CDR3 length: 13 residues. Germline assignment: CDR1 SNHLY and CDR2 FYNNEI. The V end was cut by 10 bases, the J end by 2 bases, with 14 bases between. The CDR3 DNA is TGTGCCATCGACCCGGGACAAAACACTGAAGCTTTCTTT. It is translated as CAIDPGQNTEAFF.

This sequence joins TRBV5-1 and TRBJ2-2; 12 bases are shared with TRBD2. The junction had 4 bases not matched to a gene; V was cut back by 1 base and J by 9 bases. The CDR3 totals 15 residues. CDR1 and CDR2 from the germline V gene are SGHRS and YFSETQ. CDR3 bases: TGCGCCAGCAGCTTGACACTAGCGGGAGGCCGGGAGCTGTTTTTT. Translation gives CASSLTLAGGRELFF. The complete variable domain, with remaining parts taken from reference TRBV5-1 and TRBJ2-2, reads KAGVTQTPRYLIKTRGQQVTLSCSPISGHRSVSWYQQTPGQGLQFLFEYFSETQRNKGNFPGRFSGRQFSNSRSEMNVSTLELGDSALYLCASSLTLAGGRELFFGEGSRLTVL.

The V and J genes are TRBV13 and TRBJ2-7, with TRBD1 identical over 11 bases. There are 15 residues in the CDR3. Losses at the gene ends were 5 bases for V and 2 bases for J; bases not matched to a gene: 5. Germline V lookup: CDR1 PRHDT, CDR2 FYEKMQ (reference sequence). CDR3 sequence (DNA): TGTGCCAGCAGCGAGGGACAGGGGGGTGCCTACGAGCAGTACTTC. Its protein is CASSEGQGGAYEQYF. The full variable domain, its missing parts supplied by reference TRBV13 and TRBJ2-7, is AAGVIQSPRHLIKEKRETATLKCYPIPRHDTVYWYQQGPGQDPQFLISFYEKMQSDKGSIPDRFSAQQFSDYHSELNMSSLELGDSALYFCASSEGQGGAYEQYFGPGTRLTVT.

The V and J genes are TRBV5-1 and TRBJ2-7; 8 bases match TRBD1. The CDR3 loop spans 16 amino acids. Germline V gives CDR1 SGHRS, CDR2 YFSETQ. The junction had 14 bases not matched to a gene; V was cut back by 4 bases and J by 5 bases. DNA for the CDR3: TGCGCCAGCAGCCGCGTTGCCGGGACAGGAGCAAACGAGCAGTACTTC. This gives the protein CASSRVAGTGANEQYF.

The gene calls are TRBV6-4 and TRBJ2-1, with 9 bases identical to TRBD1. The CDR3 runs to 15 residues. V shed 7 bases, J shed 9 bases, and the junction held 13 bases outside the gene matches. From germline, CDR1 is MRHNA and CDR2 SNTAGT. The CDR3 region has the DNA TGTGCCAGCAAACCCGGGACAGGGTATCGTGGTGAGCAGTTCTTC. It yields the protein CASKPGTGYRGEQFF.

The gene calls are TRBV6-2 or TRBV6-3 and TRBJ2-5, with TRBD1 identical over 7 bases. The trim removed 2 bases at V and 2 bases at J, leaving 20 bases unmatched. This CDR3 is 20 amino acids long. Germline loops: CDR1 MNHEY, CDR2 SVGEGT. The DNA for the CDR3 is TGTGCCAGCAGTTACCTAACTAGAGCGCGACCGGGACAGAGGCAAGAGACCCAGTACTTC. Residues: CASSYLTRARPGQRQETQYF.

This chain joins TRBV11-2 and TRBJ1-2, with 10 nucleotides matching TRBD1. The germline V gene encodes CDR1 SGHAT and CDR2 FQNNGV. With V trimmed by 5 bases and J by 8 bases, 11 bases remained unmatched. The CDR3 contains 15 residues. This CDR3 reads CASSPRTGGFGGYTF. CDR3 nucleotides: TGTGCCAGCAGCCCTAGGACAGGGGGATTCGGGGGCTACACCTTC.

V and J are TRBV12-3 or TRBV12-4 and TRBJ1-3; D is uncertain. Trimming took off 3 bases at V and 2 bases at J, with 5 bases between the two ends. This CDR3 comprises 13 residues. CDR3 amino acids: CASSFGPGNTIYF. CDR3 DNA sequence: TGTGCCAGCAGTTTCGGGCCTGGAAACACCATATATTTT.

In its sample, this clone was seen once. The gene calls are TRBV6-2 or TRBV6-3 and TRBJ1-5, with 8 bases lining up with TRBD1. Germline V gene data show CDR1 as MNHEY and CDR2 as SVGEGT. CDR3 length: 14 amino acids. J lost 8 bases, V lost 5 bases, and 8 bases had no gene match. CDR3 sequence (DNA): TGTGCCAGCAGTACTGACCCACAGGGGGAGCCCCAGCATTTT. Protein: CASSTDPQGEPQHF.

This chain joins TRBV6-5 and TRBJ1-4; D is ambiguous. Germline V lookup: CDR1 MNHEY, CDR2 SVGAGI. Trimming removed 0 bases at V and 10 bases at J, with 15 bases between. The CDR3 spans 15 residues. CDR3 nucleotide sequence: TGTGCCAGCAGTTACTCCACGGAACCTAGAGGAAAACTGTTTTTT. Translation gives CASSYSTEPRGKLFF.

This sequence joins TRBV5-4 and TRBJ2-2; possibly TRBD2 for D (7 bases). The CDR3 has 16 residues. Trimming removed 1 base at V and 2 bases at J, with 12 bases between. In germline, CDR1 is SGHNT, CDR2 YYREEE (reference sequence). The CDR3 loop is CASSLFRGANTGELFF. In nucleotides, the CDR3 is TGTGCCAGCAGCTTGTTTCGGGGGGCCAACACCGGGGAGCTGTTTTTT.

This clone was picked up a small number of times. This sequence joins TRBV27 and TRBJ1-5; D remains unclear. Trimming shortened V by 3 bases and J by 2 bases, and 8 bases separated the two germline ends. The CDR3 is 14 residues long. Per germline, CDR1 MNHEY and CDR2 SMNVEV (reference sequence). CDR3 DNA: TGTGCCAGCAGTTTGAGGCAGGGCAATCAGCCCCAGCATTTT. It translates to CASSLRQGNQPQHF.

The chain links TRBV11-2 to TRBJ1-3; no clear D. The CDR3 contains 14 residues. Per germline, CDR1 SGHAT and CDR2 FQNNGV. V was clipped by 4 bases and J by 3 bases, with 10 bases between them. The CDR3 DNA reads TGTGCCAGCAGCTATCAAACAGTTGGAAACACCATATATTTT. It translates to CASSYQTVGNTIYF.

Only a few counts were recorded for this clone. The chain links TRBV5-5 to TRBJ2-2, with 9 bases lining up with TRBD2. Germline trimming cut 3 bases from V and 7 bases from J; bases unmatched to any gene: 16. This CDR3 is built from 18 residues. The V gene's germline CDR1 is SGHKS and CDR2 YYEKEE (reference sequence). CDR3 DNA sequence: TGTGCCAGCAGCTCTTTAACGACTAGCGGCCCCAGAGGCGGGGAGCTGTTTTTT. Protein: CASSSLTTSGPRGGELFF.

This sequence joins TRBV14 and TRBJ2-3; possibly TRBD1 or TRBD2 for D (5 bases each). Trimming cost V 0 bases and J 4 bases, with 20 bases left between them. The CDR3 is made up of 18 amino acids. The germline gives CDR1 SGHDN, CDR2 FVKESK. The CDR3 sequence is CASSQEGWPGTGPDTQYF. The CDR3, as DNA: TGTGCCAGCAGCCAAGAAGGTTGGCCAGGGACGGGCCCAGATACGCAGTATTTT.

The V call is TRBV28, the J call TRBJ2-5; 8 positions agree with TRBD2. This CDR3 contains 17 residues. The ends lost 7 bases at V and 3 bases at J; junction bases unmatched: 16. Germline CDR1 MDHEN, CDR2 SYDVKM. This CDR3 is CASTPGGVAGQKETQYF. The CDR3 nucleotides read TGTGCCAGCACCCCGGGGGGCGTAGCGGGACAAAAAGAGACCCAGTACTTC.